The clone carrying this T cell receptor beta chain was seen ten or more times. Its antigen is undetermined. These data come from a study of CD8 T cells in ankylosing spondylitis. Findings of the study overall: Disease-associated clones were reportedly significantly overrepresented in matched ankylosing spondylitis synovial fluid. Several highly homologous variants formed a TCR beta motif that appeared characteristic of ankylosing spondylitis blood.

Looked up from germline, CDR1 is SGHRS and CDR2 is YFSETQ. Between the trimmed V and J ends, which lost 1 base and 7 bases, there was a span of 15 bases. The CDR3 extends over 15 amino acids. It was by quantitative 5'-RACE with molecular barcodes that TCR beta libraries were made. MiXCR, run by TCRdb on the 5' RACE reads, gives a single entry per CDR3 protein. The sample consists of about 700,000 distinct CDR3 sequences, 15% to 20% of them appearing once. V and J are TRBV5-1 and TRBJ2-1; possibly TRBD2 for D (5 bases). Sequenced: blood, either unsorted or a sorted T cell fraction (not recorded which). This clonotype was obtained from a male donor with ankylosing spondylitis. The CDR3 DNA sequence: TGCGCCAGCAGCTTGTTTCGGGGTTCGGAGAATGAGCAGTTCTTC. Amino acid sequence: CASSLFRGSENEQFF.